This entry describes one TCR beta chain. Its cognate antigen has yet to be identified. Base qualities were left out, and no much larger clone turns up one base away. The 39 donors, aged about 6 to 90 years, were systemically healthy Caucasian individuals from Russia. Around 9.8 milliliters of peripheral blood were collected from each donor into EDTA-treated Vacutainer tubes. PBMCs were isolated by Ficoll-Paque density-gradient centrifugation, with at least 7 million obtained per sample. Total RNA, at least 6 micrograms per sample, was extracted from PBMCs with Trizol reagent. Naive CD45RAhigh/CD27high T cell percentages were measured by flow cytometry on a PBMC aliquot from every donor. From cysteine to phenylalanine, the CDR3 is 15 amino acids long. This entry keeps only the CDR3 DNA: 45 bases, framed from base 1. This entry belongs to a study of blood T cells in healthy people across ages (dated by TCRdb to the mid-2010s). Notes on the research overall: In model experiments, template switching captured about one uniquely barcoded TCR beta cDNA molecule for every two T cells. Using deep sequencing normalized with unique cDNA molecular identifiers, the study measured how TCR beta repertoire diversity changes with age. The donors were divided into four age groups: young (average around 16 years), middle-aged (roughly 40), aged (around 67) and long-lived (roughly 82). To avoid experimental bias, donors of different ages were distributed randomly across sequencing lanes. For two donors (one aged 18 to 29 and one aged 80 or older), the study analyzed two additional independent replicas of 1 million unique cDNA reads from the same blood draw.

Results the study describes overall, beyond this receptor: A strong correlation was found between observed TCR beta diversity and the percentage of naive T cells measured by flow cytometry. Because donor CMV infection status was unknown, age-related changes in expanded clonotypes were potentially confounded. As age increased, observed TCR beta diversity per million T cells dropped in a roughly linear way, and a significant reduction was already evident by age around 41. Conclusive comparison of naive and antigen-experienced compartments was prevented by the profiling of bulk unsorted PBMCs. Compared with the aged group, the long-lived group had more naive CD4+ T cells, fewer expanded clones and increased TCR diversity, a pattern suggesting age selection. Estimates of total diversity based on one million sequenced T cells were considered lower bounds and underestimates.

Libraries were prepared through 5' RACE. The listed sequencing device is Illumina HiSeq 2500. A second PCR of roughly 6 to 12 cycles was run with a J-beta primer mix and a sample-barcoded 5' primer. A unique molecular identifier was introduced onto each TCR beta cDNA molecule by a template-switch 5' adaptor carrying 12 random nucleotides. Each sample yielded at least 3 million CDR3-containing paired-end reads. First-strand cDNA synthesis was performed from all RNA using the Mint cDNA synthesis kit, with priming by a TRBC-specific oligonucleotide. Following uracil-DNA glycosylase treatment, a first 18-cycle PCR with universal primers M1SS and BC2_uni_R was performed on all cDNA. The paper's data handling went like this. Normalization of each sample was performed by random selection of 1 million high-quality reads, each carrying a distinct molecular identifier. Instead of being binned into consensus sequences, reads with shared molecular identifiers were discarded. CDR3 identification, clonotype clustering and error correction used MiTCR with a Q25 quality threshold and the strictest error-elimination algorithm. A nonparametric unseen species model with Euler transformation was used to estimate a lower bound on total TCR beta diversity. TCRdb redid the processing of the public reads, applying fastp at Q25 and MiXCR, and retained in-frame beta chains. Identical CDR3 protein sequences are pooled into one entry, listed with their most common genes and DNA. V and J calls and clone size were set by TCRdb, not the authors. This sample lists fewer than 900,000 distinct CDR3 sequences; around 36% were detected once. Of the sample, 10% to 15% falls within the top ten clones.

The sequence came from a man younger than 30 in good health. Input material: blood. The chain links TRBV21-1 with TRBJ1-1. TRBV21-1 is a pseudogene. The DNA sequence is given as TGTGCCAGCAGCAGAACAGAGGACGGAAGGACTGAAGCTTTCTTT. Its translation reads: CASSRTEDGRTEAFF.